Listed here are 2 T cell receptor beta chains from one sample, sequenced in a study of blood T cell repertoires in COVID-19. The method was immunoSEQ multiplex PCR; TCRdb's version includes in-frame clones alone and lacks a portion of them. The repertoire holds 150,000 to 200,000 clones, about 89% seen once, with around 3.5% in the top ten. The source material was peripheral blood. The receptors stem from a man in his 70s with acute or convalescent COVID-19.

The chain combines TRBV27 with TRBJ2-5; 8 nucleotides match TRBD2. V lost 5 bases, J lost 4 bases, and 12 bases stayed unmatched. Germline-derived CDR1 and CDR2 are MNHEY and SMNVEV (reference sequence). The CDR3 totals 16 residues. CDR3 loop: CASSTPPGGGGETQYF. In nucleotides, the CDR3 is TGTGCCAGCAGTACCCCCCCCGGGGGGGGTGGAGAGACCCAGTACTTC.

The gene calls are TRBV18 and TRBJ1-2, with TRBD1 matching 11 bases. The CDR3 extends over 13 amino acids. Germline CDR1 KGHSH, CDR2 LQKENI. V trimming: 6 bases; J trimming: 13 bases; junction bases outside the gene matches: 10. CDR3 in DNA: TGTGCCAGCTCCGTCCCCGGACAGGGGGCGGGCACCTTC. This sequence encodes CASSVPGQGAGTF.